This is a list of T cell receptor beta chains from one sample in a study of PD-1 blockade in classical Hodgkin lymphoma. Method: immunoSEQ multiplex PCR; TCRdb's copy keeps in-frame clones and lacks some. The table records fewer than 45,000 clones, 60% to 70% of them present only once. Sequencing was performed on peripheral blood mononuclear cells (PBMCs), taken before the fourth cycle of nivolumab. These receptors came from a human donor with classical Hodgkin lymphoma. CDR3s include the opening cysteine and the closing phenylalanine or tryptophan. Fields, in order: D gene, clone size, J gene, V gene, CDR3 protein, CDR3 DNA. The D gene is left open where the match is weak. Size values are once, few and many counts, or a class for expanded clones, and some rows have none.

>TRBD1|NA|TRBJ2-6|TRBV2
CASGQGESGANVLTF
TGTGCCAGCGGCCAGGGGGAGTCTGGGGCCAACGTCCTGACTTTC
>NA|NA|TRBJ2-5|TRBV5-1
CASSSGPGETQYF
TGCGCCAGCAGCTCAGGGCCGGGAGAGACCCAGTACTTC
>NA|NA|TRBJ2-2|TRBV6-6
CASSYSGGTNTGELFF
TGTGCCAGCAGTTATTCGGGGGGCACGAACACCGGGGAGCTGTTTTTT
>NA|NA|TRBJ2-7|TRBV14
CASSHSEQYF
TGTGCCAGCAGCCACAGCGAGCAGTACTTC
>NA|NA|TRBJ2-2|TRBV5-1
CASSLQDRSNTGELFF
TGCGCCAGCAGCTTGCAAGACAGGTCGAACACCGGGGAGCTGTTTTTT
>TRBD2|medium-sized|TRBJ2-2|TRBV4-1
CASRPGLADLMGGELFF
TGCGCCAGCAGGCCGGGACTAGCAGACCTAATGGGCGGGGAGCTGTTTTTT
>NA|NA|TRBJ1-5|TRBV15
CATSREDGPGSNQPQHF
TGTGCCACCAGCAGAGAGGATGGACCGGGAAGCAATCAGCCCCAGCATTTT
>NA|NA|TRBJ2-7|TRBV19
CASSIWGNYEQYF
TGTGCCAGTAGTATATGGGGCAACTACGAGCAGTACTTC
>NA|NA|TRBJ2-2|TRBV4-3
CASSQGFSYTGELFF
TGCGCCAGCAGCCAGGGGTTTTCTTACACCGGGGAGCTGTTTTTT
>NA|medium-sized|TRBJ1-2|TRBV4-3
CASSQVLAGEPYGYTF
TGCGCCAGCAGCCAAGTCCTTGCGGGGGAACCCTATGGCTACACCTTC
>NA|few|TRBJ1-3|TRBV5-1
CASSLGRGGKTGNTIYF
TGCGCCAGCAGCTTGGGTCGCGGCGGAAAGACTGGAAACACCATATATTTT
>NA|once|TRBJ2-2|TRBV9
CASSTAPQTGELFF
TGTGCCAGCAGCACCGCGCCTCAGACCGGGGAGCTGTTTTTT
>TRBD1|NA|TRBJ1-5|TRBV28
CASRDRVYQPQHF
TGTGCCAGCCGGGACAGGGTATATCAGCCCCAGCATTTT
>TRBD2|NA|TRBJ2-1|TRBV4-2
CASSQGDSGRNEQFF
TGTGCCAGCAGCCAAGGGGATAGCGGGAGGAATGAGCAGTTCTTC
>TRBD1|few|TRBJ2-2|TRBV5-1
CASSWQGDTGELFF
TGCGCCAGCAGCTGGCAGGGGGACACCGGGGAGCTGTTTTTT
>TRBD2|few|TRBJ2-7|TRBV6-5
CASSRLAGNTYEQYF
TGTGCCAGCAGCCGCCTAGCGGGGAACACCTACGAGCAGTACTTC
>NA|NA|TRBJ2-6|TRBV30
CAWRPQGTLPASGANVLTF
TGTGCCTGGAGGCCACAGGGAACCCTCCCCGCTTCTGGGGCCAACGTCCTGACTTTC
>NA|once|TRBJ2-2|TRBV28
CASTPPPAHNTGELFF
TGTGCCAGCACCCCTCCCCCGGCACACAACACCGGGGAGCTGTTTTTT
>NA|NA|TRBJ2-7|TRBV27
CASSFRADYEQYF
TGTGCCAGCAGTTTTCGGGCAGACTACGAGCAGTACTTC
>NA|NA|TRBJ1-4|TRBV7-2
CASSFGAAFNEKLFF
TGTGCCAGCAGCTTTGGGGCGGCTTTTAATGAAAAACTGTTTTTT
>NA|NA|TRBJ1-4|TRBV6-5
CAVGGLANEKLFF
TGTGCCGTCGGCGGGCTAGCTAATGAAAAACTGTTTTTT
>NA|many|TRBJ2-2|TRBV7-2
CASSLSAGALAGELFF
TGTGCCAGCAGCCTTTCCGCAGGGGCCCTCGCCGGGGAGCTGTTTTTT
>NA|NA|TRBJ1-6|TRBV6-5
CASAITELQNSPLHF
TGTGCCAGCGCGATCACGGAGTTACAGAATTCACCCCTCCACTTT
>TRBD1|NA|TRBJ2-5|TRBV6-5
CASSYRGTGQAGQYF
TGTGCCAGCAGTTACCGGGGGACAGGGCAGGCTGGCCAGTACTTC
>NA|NA|TRBJ1-1|TRBV5-8
CASSRGLGRGLVLEAFF
TGTGCCAGCAGCCGGGGGCTGGGCAGGGGCTTGGTACTGGAAGCTTTCTTT
>TRBD1|NA|TRBJ2-7|TRBV6-6
CASTDRDISYEQYF
TGTGCCAGCACCGACAGGGATATCTCCTACGAGCAGTACTTC
>NA|few|TRBJ1-2|TRBV5-1
CASSLAQYGYTF
TGCGCCAGCAGCTTGGCACAGTATGGCTACACCTTC
>NA|NA|TRBJ2-4|TRBV25-1
CASSEQGRTKNIQYF
TGTGCCAGCAGTGAACAGGGAAGGACCAAAAACATTCAGTACTTC
>NA|NA|TRBJ2-5|TRBV29-1
CSTSGSGTGQETQYF
TGCAGCACATCAGGGTCAGGGACTGGGCAAGAGACCCAGTACTTC
>NA|few|TRBJ2-7|TRBV4-3
CASSQDFRDGVEQYF
TGCGCCAGCAGCCAAGATTTCCGGGACGGGGTCGAGCAGTACTTC
>TRBD2|NA|TRBJ2-1|TRBV19
CASSPPKTSGVHEQFF
TGTGCCAGTAGTCCACCAAAGACTAGCGGGGTGCATGAGCAGTTCTTC
>NA|few|TRBJ1-4|TRBV5-1
CASSPEAQLNEKLFF
TGCGCCAGCAGCCCCGAGGCACAGCTTAATGAAAAACTGTTTTTT
>TRBD1|NA|TRBJ2-7|TRBV7-9
CASSSVPGQGPYEQYF
TGTGCCAGCAGCTCCGTACCGGGACAGGGGCCCTACGAGCAGTACTTC
>NA|NA|TRBJ1-3|TRBV11-2
CASSFSGSSGNTIYF
TGTGCCAGCAGCTTCTCGGGGAGCTCTGGAAACACCATATATTTT
>NA|NA|TRBJ2-7|TRBV19
CASSILRGSSYEQYF
TGTGCCAGTAGTATCCTCCGGGGGAGCTCCTACGAGCAGTACTTC
>NA|NA|TRBJ1-2|TRBV5-7
CASSPTDDYGYTF
TGTGCCAGCAGCCCGACAGACGACTATGGCTACACCTTC
>NA|NA|TRBJ2-7|TRBV6-6
CASSYAPRDEQYF
TGTGCCAGCAGTTACGCCCCCAGGGACGAGCAGTACTTC
>NA|NA|TRBJ2-3|TRBV7-8
CASSLRTREKAADTQYF
TGTGCCAGCAGCTTAAGGACCAGGGAGAAAGCCGCAGATACGCAGTATTTT
>NA|NA|TRBJ2-3|TRBV12-5
CASGYSSARTDTQYF
TGTGCTAGTGGTTATTCTAGCGCCCGCACAGATACGCAGTATTTT
>TRBD2|many|TRBJ2-1|TRBV7-2
CASSLKSGGTYNEQFF
TGTGCCAGCAGCCTAAAAAGCGGGGGAACCTACAATGAGCAGTTCTTC
>NA|NA|TRBJ2-5|TRBV7-9
CASSATGTLQETQYF
TGTGCCAGCAGCGCAACCGGGACCCTCCAAGAGACCCAGTACTTC
>TRBD2|NA|TRBJ2-1|TRBV9
CASSGTSGTYNEQFF
TGTGCCAGCAGCGGGACTAGCGGGACTTACAATGAGCAGTTCTTC
>NA|once|TRBJ2-7|TRBV19
CASSVKGGFLVEQYF
TGTGCCAGTAGCGTTAAGGGGGGGTTCCTTGTGGAGCAGTACTTC
>TRBD2|few|TRBJ2-1|TRBV6-1
CASSESLAGESRQFF
TGTGCCAGCAGTGAAAGCCTAGCGGGGGAGTCTCGGCAGTTCTTC
>NA|once|TRBJ2-7|TRBV6-5
CASSYRGEGHHEQYF
TGTGCCAGCAGTTATAGGGGGGAGGGCCACCACGAGCAGTACTTC
>NA|NA|TRBJ2-7|TRBV19
CASSDPGESSYEQYF
TGTGCCAGTAGTGATCCTGGGGAAAGCTCCTACGAGCAGTACTTC
>NA|NA|TRBJ1-1|TRBV19
CASSGPLNTEAFF
TGTGCCAGTTCCGGGCCCTTGAACACTGAAGCTTTCTTT
>TRBD1|once|TRBJ1-3|TRBV28
CASTPWGTESISSGNTIYF
TGTGCCAGCACTCCCTGGGGGACAGAGAGTATTAGCTCTGGAAACACCATATATTTT
>NA|few|TRBJ2-2|TRBV6-5
CASRTGIWGTGELFF
TGTGCCAGCAGGACCGGGATTTGGGGGACCGGGGAGCTGTTTTTT
>NA|few|TRBJ2-6|TRBV18
CASSADSGANVLTF
TGTGCCAGCTCTGCAGACTCTGGGGCCAACGTCCTGACTTTC
>TRBD2|NA|TRBJ2-7|TRBV10-3
CAMEGLAGDYEQYF
TGTGCCATGGAGGGACTAGCGGGAGACTACGAGCAGTACTTC
>NA|NA|TRBJ1-5|TRBV19
CASTGTELRQPQHF
TGTGCCAGTACCGGGACTGAGTTAAGGCAGCCCCAGCATTTT
>TRBD1|NA|TRBJ1-1|TRBV29-1
CSVAPLWDRATEAFF
TGCAGCGTTGCCCCTCTTTGGGACAGGGCCACTGAAGCTTTCTTT